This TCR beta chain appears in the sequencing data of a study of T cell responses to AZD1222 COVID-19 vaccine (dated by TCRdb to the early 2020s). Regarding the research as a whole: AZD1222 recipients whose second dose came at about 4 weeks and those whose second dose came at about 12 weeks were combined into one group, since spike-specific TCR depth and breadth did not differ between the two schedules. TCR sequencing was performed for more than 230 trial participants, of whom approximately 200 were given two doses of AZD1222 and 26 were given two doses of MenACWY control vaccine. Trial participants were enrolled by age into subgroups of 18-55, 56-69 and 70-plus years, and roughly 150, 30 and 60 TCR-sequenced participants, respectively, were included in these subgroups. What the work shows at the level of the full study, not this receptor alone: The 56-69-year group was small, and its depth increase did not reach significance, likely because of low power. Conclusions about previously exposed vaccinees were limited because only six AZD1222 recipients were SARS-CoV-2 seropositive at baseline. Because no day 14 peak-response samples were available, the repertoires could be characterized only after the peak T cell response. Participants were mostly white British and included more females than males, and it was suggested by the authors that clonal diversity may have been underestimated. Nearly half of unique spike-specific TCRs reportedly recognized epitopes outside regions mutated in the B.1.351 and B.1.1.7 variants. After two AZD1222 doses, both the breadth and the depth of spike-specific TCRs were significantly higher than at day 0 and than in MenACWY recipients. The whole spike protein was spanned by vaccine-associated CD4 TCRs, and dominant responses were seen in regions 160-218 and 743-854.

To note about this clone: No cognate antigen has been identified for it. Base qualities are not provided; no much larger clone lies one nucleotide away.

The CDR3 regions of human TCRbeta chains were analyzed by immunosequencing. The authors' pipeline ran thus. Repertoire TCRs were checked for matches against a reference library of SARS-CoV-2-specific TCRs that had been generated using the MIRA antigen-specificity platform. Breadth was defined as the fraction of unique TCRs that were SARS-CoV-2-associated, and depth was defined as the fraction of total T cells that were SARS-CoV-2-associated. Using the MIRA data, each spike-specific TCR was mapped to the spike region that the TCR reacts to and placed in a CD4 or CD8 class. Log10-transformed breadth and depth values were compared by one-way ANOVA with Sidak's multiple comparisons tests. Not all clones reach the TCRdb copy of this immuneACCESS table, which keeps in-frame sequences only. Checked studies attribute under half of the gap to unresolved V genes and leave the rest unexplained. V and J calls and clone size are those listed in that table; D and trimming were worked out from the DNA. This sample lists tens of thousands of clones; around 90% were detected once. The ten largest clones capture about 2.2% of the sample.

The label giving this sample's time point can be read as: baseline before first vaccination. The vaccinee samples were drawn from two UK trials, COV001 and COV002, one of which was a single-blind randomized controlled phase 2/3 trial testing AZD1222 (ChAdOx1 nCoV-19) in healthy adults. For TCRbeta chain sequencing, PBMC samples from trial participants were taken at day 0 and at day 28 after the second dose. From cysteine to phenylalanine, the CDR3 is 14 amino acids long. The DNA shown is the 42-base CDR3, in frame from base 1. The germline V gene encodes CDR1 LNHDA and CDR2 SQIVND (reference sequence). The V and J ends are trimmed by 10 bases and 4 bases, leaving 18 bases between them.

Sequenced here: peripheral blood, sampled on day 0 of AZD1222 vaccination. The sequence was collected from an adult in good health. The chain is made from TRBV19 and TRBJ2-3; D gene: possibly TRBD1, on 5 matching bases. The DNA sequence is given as TGTGCCACCGCGGACATGATGAAAGCAGATACGCAGTATTTT. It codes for CATADMMKADTQYF. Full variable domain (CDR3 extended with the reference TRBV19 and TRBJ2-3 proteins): DGGITQSPKYLFRKEGQNVTLSCEQNLNHDAMYWYRQDPGQGLRLIYYSQIVNDFQKGDIAEGYSVSREKKESFPLTVTSAQKNPTAFYLCATADMMKADTQYFGPGTRLTVL.